This paragraph reports one T cell receptor beta chain. Its antigen is unidentified. Excluded were patients having autoimmune disease history or systemic immunosuppression. Some clones are missing from TCRdb's copy, which holds only in-frame ones; the method was immunoSEQ multiplex PCR. The table includes tens of thousands of clones, 80% to 85% detected once. This sample was included in a study of OX40 agonist ivuxolimab in advanced cancers. The study, taken as a whole, reports: More expanded clones were seen, on average, in CD8+ T cells than in CD4+. Low clonal expansion, among the lowest seen, marked partial responders at 0.1-3.0 mg/kg.

The receptor comes from an adult with an advanced solid tumor such as melanoma, head and neck, liver or kidney cancer. The source was CD4+ or CD8+ T cells sorted from blood, collected in a trial of the OX40 agonist ivuxolimab.

CDR3 sequence reads: CASSQSTGSVGEKLFF. The CDR3 DNA sequence: TGCGCCAGCAGTCAATCGACAGGGTCCGTCGGTGAAAAACTGTTTTTT. The genes are TRBV23-1 and TRBJ1-4, with TRBD1 identical over 7 bases. TRBV23-1 is classed as an ORF, of uncertain function. The J segment lost 7 bases and the V segment lost 0 bases, leaving 8 bases of the junction unmatched. The CDR3 is 16 amino acids.